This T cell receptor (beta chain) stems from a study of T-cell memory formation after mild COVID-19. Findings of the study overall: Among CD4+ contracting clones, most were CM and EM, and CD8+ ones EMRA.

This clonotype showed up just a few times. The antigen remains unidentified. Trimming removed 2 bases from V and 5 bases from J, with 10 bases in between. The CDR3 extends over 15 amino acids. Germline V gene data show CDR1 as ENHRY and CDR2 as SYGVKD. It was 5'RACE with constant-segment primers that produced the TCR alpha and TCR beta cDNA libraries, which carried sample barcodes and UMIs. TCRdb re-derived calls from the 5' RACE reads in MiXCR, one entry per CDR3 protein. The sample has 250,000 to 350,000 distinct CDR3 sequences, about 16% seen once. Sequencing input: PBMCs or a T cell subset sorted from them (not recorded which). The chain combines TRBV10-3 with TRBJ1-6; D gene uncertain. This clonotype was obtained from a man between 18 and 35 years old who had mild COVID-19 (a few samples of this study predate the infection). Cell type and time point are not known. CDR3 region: CAISERTANNSPLHF. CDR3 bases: TGTGCCATCAGTGAGCGGACGGCTAATAATTCACCCCTCCACTTT.